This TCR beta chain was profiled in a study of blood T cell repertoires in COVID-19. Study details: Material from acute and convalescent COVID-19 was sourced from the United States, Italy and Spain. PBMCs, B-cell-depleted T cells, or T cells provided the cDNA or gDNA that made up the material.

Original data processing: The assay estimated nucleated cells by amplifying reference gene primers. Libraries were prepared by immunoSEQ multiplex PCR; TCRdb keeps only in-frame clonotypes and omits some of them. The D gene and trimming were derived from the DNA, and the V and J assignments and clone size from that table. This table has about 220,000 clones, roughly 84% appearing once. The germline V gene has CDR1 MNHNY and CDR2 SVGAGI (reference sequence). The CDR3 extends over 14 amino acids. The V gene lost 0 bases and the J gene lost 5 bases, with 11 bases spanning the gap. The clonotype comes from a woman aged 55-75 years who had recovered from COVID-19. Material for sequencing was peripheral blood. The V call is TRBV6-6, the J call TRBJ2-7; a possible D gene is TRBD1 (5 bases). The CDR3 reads CASSYSVRVNEQYF. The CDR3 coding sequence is TGTGCCAGCAGTTACTCGGTCAGGGTAAACGAGCAGTACTTC.